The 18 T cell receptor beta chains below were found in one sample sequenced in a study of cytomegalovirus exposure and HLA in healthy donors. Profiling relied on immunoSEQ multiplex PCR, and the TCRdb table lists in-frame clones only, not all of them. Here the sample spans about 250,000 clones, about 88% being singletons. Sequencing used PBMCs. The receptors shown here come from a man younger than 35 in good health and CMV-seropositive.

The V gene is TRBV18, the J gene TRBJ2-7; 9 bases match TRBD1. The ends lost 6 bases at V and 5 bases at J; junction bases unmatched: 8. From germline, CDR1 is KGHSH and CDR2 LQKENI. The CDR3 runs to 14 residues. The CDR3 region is CASSPRDRANEQYF. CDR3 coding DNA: TGTGCCAGCTCTCCTCGGGACAGGGCCAACGAGCAGTACTTC.

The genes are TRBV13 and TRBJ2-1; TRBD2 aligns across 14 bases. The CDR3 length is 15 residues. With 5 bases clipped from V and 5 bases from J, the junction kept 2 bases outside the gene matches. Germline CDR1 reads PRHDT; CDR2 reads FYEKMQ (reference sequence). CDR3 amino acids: CASSPGLAGDNEQFF. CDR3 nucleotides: TGTGCCAGCAGCCCGGGACTAGCGGGAGACAATGAGCAGTTCTTC. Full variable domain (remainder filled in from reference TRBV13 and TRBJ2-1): AAGVIQSPRHLIKEKRETATLKCYPIPRHDTVYWYQQGPGQDPQFLISFYEKMQSDKGSIPDRFSAQQFSDYHSELNMSSLELGDSALYFCASSPGLAGDNEQFFGPGTRLTVL.

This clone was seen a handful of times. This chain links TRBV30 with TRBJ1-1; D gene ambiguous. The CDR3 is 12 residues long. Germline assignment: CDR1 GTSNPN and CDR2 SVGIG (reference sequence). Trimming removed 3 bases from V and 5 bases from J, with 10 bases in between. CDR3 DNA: TGTGCCTGGAGGGATAGGGAGACTGAAGCTTTCTTT. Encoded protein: CAWRDRETEAFF.

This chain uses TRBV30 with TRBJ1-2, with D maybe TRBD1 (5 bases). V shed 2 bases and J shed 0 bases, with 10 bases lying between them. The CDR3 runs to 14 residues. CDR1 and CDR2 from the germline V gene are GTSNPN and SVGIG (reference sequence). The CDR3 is CAWSSATANYGYTF. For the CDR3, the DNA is TGTGCCTGGAGTTCGGCGACAGCTAACTATGGCTACACCTTC. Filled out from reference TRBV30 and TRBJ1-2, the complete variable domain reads SQTIHQWPATLVQPVGSPLSLECTVEGTSNPNLYWYRQAAGRGLQLLFYSVGIGQISSEVPQNLSASRPQDRQFILSSKKLLLSDSGFYLCAWSSATANYGYTFGSGTRLTVV.

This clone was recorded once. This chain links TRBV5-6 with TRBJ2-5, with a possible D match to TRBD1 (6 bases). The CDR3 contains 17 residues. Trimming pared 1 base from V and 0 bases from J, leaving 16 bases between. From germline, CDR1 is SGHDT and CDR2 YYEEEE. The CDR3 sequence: CASSLQGNSPYQETQYF. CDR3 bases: TGTGCCAGCAGCTTGCAGGGGAATTCACCGTACCAAGAGACCCAGTACTTC.

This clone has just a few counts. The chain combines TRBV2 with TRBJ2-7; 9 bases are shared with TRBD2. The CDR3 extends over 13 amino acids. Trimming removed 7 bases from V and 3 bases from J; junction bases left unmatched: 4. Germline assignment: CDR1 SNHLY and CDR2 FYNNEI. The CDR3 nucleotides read TGTGCCAGCATATCTAGCGGGAACTACGAGCAGTACTTC. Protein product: CASISSGNYEQYF.

The CDR3 coding sequence is TGCGCCAGCAGTCGTACTAGGGGGCTGATGGATGGCTACACCTTC. Translation: CASSRTRGLMDGYTF. V is TRBV5-1 and J is TRBJ1-2, with 7 nucleotides matching TRBD1. Trimming cost V 5 bases and J 6 bases; bases outside gene matches: 13. Germline CDR1 is SGHRS and CDR2 is YFSETQ. There are 15 residues in the CDR3.

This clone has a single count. The CDR3 spells CSVGANGNTIYF. CDR3 nucleotide sequence: TGCAGCGTTGGTGCAAACGGAAACACCATATATTTT. The chain links TRBV29-1 to TRBJ1-3; D unclear. The germline gives CDR1 SQVTM, CDR2 ANQGSEA. V gave up 4 bases and J gave up 4 bases, with 8 bases separating them. CDR3 length equals 12 residues.

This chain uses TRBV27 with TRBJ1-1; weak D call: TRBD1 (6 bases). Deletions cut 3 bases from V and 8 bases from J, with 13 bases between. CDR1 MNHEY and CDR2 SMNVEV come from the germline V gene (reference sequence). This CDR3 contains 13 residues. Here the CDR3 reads CASSFRGLAEAFF. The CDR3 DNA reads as TGTGCCAGCAGTTTCCGGGGGCTAGCAGAAGCTTTCTTT.

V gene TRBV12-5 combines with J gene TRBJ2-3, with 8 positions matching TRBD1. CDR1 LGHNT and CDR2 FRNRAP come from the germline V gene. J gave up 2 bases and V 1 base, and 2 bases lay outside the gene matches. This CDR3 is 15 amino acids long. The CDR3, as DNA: TGTGCTAGTGGTTTGGCACAGGGGGACACAGATACGCAGTATTTT. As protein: CASGLAQGDTDTQYF.

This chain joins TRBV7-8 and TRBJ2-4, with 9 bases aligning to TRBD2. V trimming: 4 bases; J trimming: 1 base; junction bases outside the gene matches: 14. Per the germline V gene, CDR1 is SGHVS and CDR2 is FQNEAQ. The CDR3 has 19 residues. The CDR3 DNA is TGTGCCAGCAGCTCCCTTAGCGGGAGAGGGGGGTCGGCCAAAAACATTCAGTACTTC. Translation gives CASSSLSGRGGSAKNIQYF.

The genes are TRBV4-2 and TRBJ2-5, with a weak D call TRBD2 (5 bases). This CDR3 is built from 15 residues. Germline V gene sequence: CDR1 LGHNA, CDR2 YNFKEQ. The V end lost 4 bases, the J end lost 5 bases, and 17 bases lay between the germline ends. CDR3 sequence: CASSPTKGGLETQYF. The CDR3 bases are TGTGCCAGCAGCCCGACTAAGGGCGGCCTTGAGACCCAGTACTTC.

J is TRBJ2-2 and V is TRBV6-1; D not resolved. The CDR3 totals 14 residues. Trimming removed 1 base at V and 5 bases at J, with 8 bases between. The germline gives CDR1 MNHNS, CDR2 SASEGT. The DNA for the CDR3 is TGTGCCAGCAGTGAAGGGATTCGAACCGGGGAGCTGTTTTTT. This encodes CASSEGIRTGELFF.

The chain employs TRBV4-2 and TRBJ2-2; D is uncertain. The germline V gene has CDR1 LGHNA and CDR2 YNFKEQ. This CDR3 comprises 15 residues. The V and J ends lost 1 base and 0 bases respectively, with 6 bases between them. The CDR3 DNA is TGTGCCAGCAGCCAAGGGAACCCGAACACCGGGGAGCTGTTTTTT. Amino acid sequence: CASSQGNPNTGELFF.

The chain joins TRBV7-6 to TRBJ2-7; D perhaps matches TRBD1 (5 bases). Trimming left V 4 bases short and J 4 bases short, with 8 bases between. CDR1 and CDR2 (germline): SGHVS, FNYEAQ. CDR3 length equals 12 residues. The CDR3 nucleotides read TGTGCCAGCAGCTCGCAGGGTTACGAGCAGTACTTC. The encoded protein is CASSSQGYEQYF.

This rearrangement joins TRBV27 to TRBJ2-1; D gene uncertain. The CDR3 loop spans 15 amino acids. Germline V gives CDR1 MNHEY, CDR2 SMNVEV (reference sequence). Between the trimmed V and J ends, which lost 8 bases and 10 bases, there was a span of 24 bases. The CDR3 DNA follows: TGTGCCAGCCTTCGAGTCGGCTTATTCGCGTGGGAGCAGTTCTTC. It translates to CASLRVGLFAWEQFF.

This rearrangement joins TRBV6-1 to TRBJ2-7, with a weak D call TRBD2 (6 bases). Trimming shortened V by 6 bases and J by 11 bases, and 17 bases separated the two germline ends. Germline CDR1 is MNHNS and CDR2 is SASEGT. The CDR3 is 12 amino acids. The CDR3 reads CASSWDSRVKYF. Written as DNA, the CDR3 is TGTGCCAGCAGCTGGGACTCCAGGGTGAAGTACTTC.

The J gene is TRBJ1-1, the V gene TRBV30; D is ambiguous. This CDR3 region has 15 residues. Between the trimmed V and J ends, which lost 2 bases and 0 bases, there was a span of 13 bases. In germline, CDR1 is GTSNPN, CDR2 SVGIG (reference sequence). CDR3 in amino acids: CAWSTGRVMNTEAFF. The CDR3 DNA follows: TGTGCCTGGAGTACGGGGAGGGTCATGAACACTGAAGCTTTCTTT. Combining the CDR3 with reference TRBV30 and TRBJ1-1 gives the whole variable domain SQTIHQWPATLVQPVGSPLSLECTVEGTSNPNLYWYRQAAGRGLQLLFYSVGIGQISSEVPQNLSASRPQDRQFILSSKKLLLSDSGFYLCAWSTGRVMNTEAFFGQGTRLTVV.